Listed here is a single T cell receptor beta chain. The sample is drawn from a study of T cell changes during pregnancy in multiple sclerosis. Looked up from germline, CDR1 is SQVTM and CDR2 is ANQGSEA. Trimming pared 0 bases from V and 3 bases from J, leaving 12 bases between. The CDR3 length is 15 residues. This table comes from immunoSEQ multiplex PCR, and its TCRdb copy is limited to in-frame clones, with some not included. The profile shows around 64,000 clones, approximately 93% of them singletons. The gene calls are TRBV29-1 and TRBJ2-1, with D possibly being TRBD2 (6 bases). The source of this sequence is a female donor with multiple sclerosis, enrolled in a pregnancy study. The specimen was CD8+ T cells from peripheral blood mononuclear cells, collected in the third trimester of pregnancy. The DNA for the CDR3 is TGCAGCGTTGAAGATCTGGGAGGCAACTACAATGAGCAGTTCTTC. Encoded protein: CSVEDLGGNYNEQFF.